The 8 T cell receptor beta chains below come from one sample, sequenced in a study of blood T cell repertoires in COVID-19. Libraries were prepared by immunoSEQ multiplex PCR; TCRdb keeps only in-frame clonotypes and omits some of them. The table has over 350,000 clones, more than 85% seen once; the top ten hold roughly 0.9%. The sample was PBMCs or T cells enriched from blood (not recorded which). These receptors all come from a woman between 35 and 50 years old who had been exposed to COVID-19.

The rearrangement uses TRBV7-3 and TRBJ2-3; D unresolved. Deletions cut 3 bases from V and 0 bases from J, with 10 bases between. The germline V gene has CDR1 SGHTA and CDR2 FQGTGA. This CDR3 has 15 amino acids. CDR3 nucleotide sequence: TGTGCCAGCAGCTTGACGAGGCTTAGCACAGATACGCAGTATTTT. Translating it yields CASSLTRLSTDTQYF. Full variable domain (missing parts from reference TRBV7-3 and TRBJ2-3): GAGVSQTPSNKVTEKGKYVELRCDPISGHTALYWYRQSLGQGPEFLIYFQGTGAADDSGLPNDRFFAVRPEGSVSTLKIQRTERGDSAVYLCASSLTRLSTDTQYFGPGTRLTVL.

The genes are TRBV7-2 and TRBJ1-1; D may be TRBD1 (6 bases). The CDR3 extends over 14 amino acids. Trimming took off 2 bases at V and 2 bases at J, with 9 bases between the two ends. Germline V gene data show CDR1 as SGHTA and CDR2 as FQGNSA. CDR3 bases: TGTGCCAGCAGCTTACAGGGGCTAAACACTGAAGCTTTCTTT. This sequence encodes CASSLQGLNTEAFF.

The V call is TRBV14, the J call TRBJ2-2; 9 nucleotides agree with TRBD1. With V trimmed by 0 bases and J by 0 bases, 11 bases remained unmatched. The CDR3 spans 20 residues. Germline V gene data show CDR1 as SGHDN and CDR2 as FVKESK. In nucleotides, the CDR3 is TGTGCCAGCAGCCAAGATTCACAGGGGGCCCTAGGCACGAACACCGGGGAGCTGTTTTTT. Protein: CASSQDSQGALGTNTGELFF.

The CDR3 protein is CASSLGGVAGTGELFF. The CDR3, as DNA: TGTGCCAGCAGCTTGGGGGGGGTGGCCGGCACCGGGGAGCTGTTTTTT. The rearrangement uses TRBV5-4 and TRBJ2-2, with D possibly being TRBD2 (6 bases). Germline V gives CDR1 SGHNT, CDR2 YYREEE (reference sequence). V shed 0 bases and J shed 4 bases, with 13 bases lying between them. The length of the CDR3 is 16 residues.

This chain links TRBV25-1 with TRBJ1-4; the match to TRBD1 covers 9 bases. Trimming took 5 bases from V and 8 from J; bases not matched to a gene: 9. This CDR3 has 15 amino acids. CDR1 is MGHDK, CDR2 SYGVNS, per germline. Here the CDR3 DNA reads TGTGCCAGCAGTAGGGCCCGGACAGGGGCGGAAAAACTGTTTTTT. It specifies CASSRARTGAEKLFF.

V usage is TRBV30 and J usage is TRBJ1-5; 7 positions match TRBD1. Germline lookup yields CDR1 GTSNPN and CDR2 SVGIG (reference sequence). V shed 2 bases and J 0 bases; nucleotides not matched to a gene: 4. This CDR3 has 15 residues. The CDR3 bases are TGTGCCTGGAGTCGACAGGGTTATAGCAATCAGCCCCAGCATTTT. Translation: CAWSRQGYSNQPQHF.

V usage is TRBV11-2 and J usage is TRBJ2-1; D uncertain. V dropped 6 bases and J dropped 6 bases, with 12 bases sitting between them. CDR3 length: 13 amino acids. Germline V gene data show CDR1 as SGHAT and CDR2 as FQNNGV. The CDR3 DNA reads TGTGCCAGCAGGCAATTGTCTATCAATGAGCAGTTCTTC. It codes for CASRQLSINEQFF.

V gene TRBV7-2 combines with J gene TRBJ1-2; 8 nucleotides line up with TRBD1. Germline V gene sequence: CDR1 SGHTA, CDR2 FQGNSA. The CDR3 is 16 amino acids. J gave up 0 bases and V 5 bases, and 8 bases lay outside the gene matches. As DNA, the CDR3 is TGTGCCAGCAGCCTCCGACAGGGGTCGTCTAACTATGGCTACACCTTC. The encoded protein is CASSLRQGSSNYGYTF.